The rows below give T cell receptor beta chains drawn from one sample of a study of blood T cell repertoires in COVID-19. This table comes from immunoSEQ multiplex PCR, and its TCRdb copy is limited to in-frame clones, with some not included. The sample consists of hundreds of thousands of clones, 85% of them appearing once. Input material: PBMCs or T cells enriched from blood (not recorded which). These receptors were obtained from a woman aged 45 to 65 who had recovered from COVID-19. Both conserved end residues are part of each CDR3. The D gene is left open where the match is weak. Only some rows state a clone size, as once, few, many or a class for expanded clones.

D gene	clone size	V gene	J gene	CDR3 protein	CDR3 DNA
NA	NA	TRBV4-1	TRBJ2-7	CASSPTGSFVYEQYF	TGCGCCAGCAGCCCCACAGGGAGTTTCGTCTACGAGCAGTACTTC
NA	NA	TRBV6-5	TRBJ1-4	CASSYSSREKLFF	TGTGCCAGCAGTTACTCGAGCCGAGAGAAACTGTTTTTT
TRBD1	NA	TRBV7-2	TRBJ2-3	CASSFRQGRTDTQYF	TGTGCCAGCAGCTTTCGACAGGGTCGCACAGATACGCAGTATTTT
TRBD2	NA	TRBV30	TRBJ2-5	CAWRLAGGETQYF	TGTGCCTGGCGACTAGCGGGGGGAGAGACCCAGTACTTC
NA	NA	TRBV2	TRBJ1-4	CASSDRPRGEKLFF	TGTGCCAGCAGTGATAGACCCCGGGGTGAAAAACTGTTTTTT
NA	NA	TRBV6-5	TRBJ1-4	CASSLTRGNEKLFF	TGTGCCAGCAGCCTAACAAGGGGTAATGAAAAACTGTTTTTT
NA	few	TRBV4-1	TRBJ1-5	CASSHPDSNQPQHF	TGCGCCAGCAGCCATCCAGATAGCAATCAGCCCCAGCATTTT
NA	NA	TRBV7-2	TRBJ2-7	CASSLASSRYEQYF	TGTGCCAGCAGCTTAGCCTCTAGCCGCTACGAGCAGTACTTC
NA	NA	TRBV6-6	TRBJ1-2	CASSFRTEYGYTF	TGTGCCAGCAGTTTCCGGACAGAGTATGGCTACACCTTC
NA	NA	TRBV27	TRBJ2-1	CASSLRGGVYNEQFF	TGTGCCAGCAGTCTTAGGGGGGGAGTCTACAATGAGCAGTTCTTC
NA	few	TRBV10-3	TRBJ1-5	CAISPYSNQPQHF	TGTGCCATCAGTCCTTATAGCAATCAGCCCCAGCATTTT
NA	few	TRBV4-2	TRBJ2-3	CASSQESSGTQYF	TGTGCCAGCAGCCAAGAGTCTTCAGGTACGCAGTATTTT
NA	NA	TRBV9	TRBJ1-2	CASSPRPGQNYGYTF	TGTGCCAGCAGCCCTCGCCCGGGACAAAACTATGGCTACACCTTC
NA	NA	TRBV7-8	TRBJ1-5	CASSLEGGGFNQPQHF	TGTGCCAGCAGCTTAGAGGGGGGGGGATTCAATCAGCCCCAGCATTTT
NA	once	TRBV2	TRBJ2-1	CASSEGRFYNEQFF	TGTGCCAGCAGTGAGGGCAGGTTCTACAATGAGCAGTTCTTC
TRBD1	NA	TRBV4-1	TRBJ1-4	CASSPRDRGLANEKLFF	TGCGCCAGCAGCCCCCGGGACAGGGGGCTTGCTAATGAAAAACTGTTTTTT
NA	NA	TRBV5-4	TRBJ2-3	CASSLGQRTDTQYF	TGTGCCAGCAGCTTGGGACAGCGCACAGATACGCAGTATTTT
NA	NA	TRBV5-4	TRBJ1-2	CASSSAKNRSGDGYTF	TGTGCCAGCAGCTCGGCCAAAAACAGGTCTGGGGATGGCTACACCTTC
NA	NA	TRBV7-9	TRBJ2-6	CASSFHGSTGANVLTF	TGTGCCAGCAGCTTTCACGGGAGTACTGGGGCCAACGTCCTGACTTTC
NA	NA	TRBV6-6	TRBJ2-3	CASSQERDTQYF	TGTGCCAGCAGTCAAGAGCGGGATACGCAGTATTTT
NA	once	TRBV7-9	TRBJ1-2	CASSNRGGAHDYGYTF	TGTGCCAGCAGCAACCGTGGAGGGGCGCATGACTATGGCTACACCTTC
TRBD2	once	TRBV2	TRBJ2-1	CASSGGGNNEQFF	TGTGCCAGCAGTGGGGGGGGTAACAATGAGCAGTTCTTC
NA	NA	TRBV7-8	TRBJ2-3	CASSLESPRNYRVRTDTQYF	TGTGCCAGCAGCTTAGAGAGTCCCAGAAACTACAGGGTCCGCACAGATACGCAGTATTTT
NA	once	TRBV18	TRBJ1-1	CASSPSFIAANTEAFF	TGTGCCAGCTCACCATCTTTTATTGCGGCGAACACTGAAGCTTTCTTT
TRBD2	NA	TRBV10-3	TRBJ2-7	CAISARGTSVPNEQYF	TGTGCCATCAGTGCCCGGGGGACTAGCGTCCCCAACGAGCAGTACTTC
NA	few	TRBV5-1	TRBJ1-1	CASSLSSQGSFTEAFF	TGCGCCAGCAGCTTGAGCTCACAGGGTAGTTTTACTGAAGCTTTCTTT
TRBD1	few	TRBV30	TRBJ1-2	CAWSSGQGNGYTF	TGTGCCTGGAGTTCGGGACAGGGCAATGGCTACACCTTC
NA	once	TRBV7-9	TRBJ2-2	CASSLVGKRGTGELFF	TGTGCCAGCAGCCTAGTGGGGAAACGGGGTACCGGGGAGCTGTTTTTT
TRBD1	NA	TRBV30	TRBJ1-2	CAWSVAGTGYGYTF	TGTGCCTGGAGTGTAGCCGGGACAGGTTATGGCTACACCTTC
NA	NA	TRBV21-1	TRBJ1-1	CASSTNSTQAEAFF	TGTGCCAGCAGCACCAACAGCACCCAGGCTGAAGCTTTCTTT
NA	NA	TRBV5-1	TRBJ2-5	CASSSLSEETQYF	TGCGCCAGCAGCTCCCTTAGCGAGGAGACCCAGTACTTC
TRBD2	NA	TRBV5-4	TRBJ2-1	CASSLPSGALDEQFF	TGTGCCAGCAGCTTGCCTAGCGGGGCGTTGGATGAGCAGTTCTTC
TRBD1	once	TRBV3-1/TRBV3-2	TRBJ1-2	CASSQVGATTGQGFEGYTF	TGTGCCAGCAGCCAAGTAGGGGCTACGACCGGACAGGGTTTCGAAGGCTACACCTTC
NA	once	TRBV6-5	TRBJ1-2	CASSYYSGGLDGYTF	TGTGCCAGCAGTTACTATTCGGGGGGGCTGGATGGCTACACCTTC
TRBD1	NA	TRBV5-5	TRBJ1-5	CASSRQGGLSNQPQHF	TGTGCCAGCAGCCGACAGGGGGGGTTAAGCAATCAGCCCCAGCATTTT
TRBD1	NA	TRBV2	TRBJ2-2	CASPGQGKNTGELFF	TGTGCCAGCCCAGGACAGGGAAAGAACACCGGGGAGCTGTTTTTT
TRBD2	NA	TRBV19	TRBJ2-1	CASSIEGTSGYPRRNEQFF	TGTGCCAGTAGTATAGAAGGGACTAGCGGATATCCACGACGAAATGAGCAGTTCTTC